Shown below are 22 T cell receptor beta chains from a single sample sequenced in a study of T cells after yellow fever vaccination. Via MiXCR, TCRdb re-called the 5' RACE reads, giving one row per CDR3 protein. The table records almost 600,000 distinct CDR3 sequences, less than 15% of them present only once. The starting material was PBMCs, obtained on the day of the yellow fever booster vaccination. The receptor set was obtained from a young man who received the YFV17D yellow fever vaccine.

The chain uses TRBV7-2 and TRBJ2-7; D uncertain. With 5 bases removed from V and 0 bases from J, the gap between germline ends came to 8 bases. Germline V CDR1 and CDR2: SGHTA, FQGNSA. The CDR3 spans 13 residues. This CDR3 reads CASSVSPSYEQYF. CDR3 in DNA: TGTGCCAGCAGCGTGAGCCCCTCCTACGAGCAGTACTTC. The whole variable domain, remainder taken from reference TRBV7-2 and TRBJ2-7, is GAGVSQSPSNKVTEKGKDVELRCDPISGHTALYWYRQSLGQGLEFLIYFQGNSAPDKSGLPSDRFSAERTGGSVSTLTIQRTQQEDSAVYLCASSVSPSYEQYFGPGTRLTVT.

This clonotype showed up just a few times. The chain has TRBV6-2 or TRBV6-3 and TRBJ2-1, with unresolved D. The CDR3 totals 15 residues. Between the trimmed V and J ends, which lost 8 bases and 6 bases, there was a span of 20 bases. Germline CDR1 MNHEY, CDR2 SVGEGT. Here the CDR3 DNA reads TGTGCCAGCTCCACACAGACTCCCCGCGTCAATGAGCAGTTCTTC. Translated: CASSTQTPRVNEQFF.

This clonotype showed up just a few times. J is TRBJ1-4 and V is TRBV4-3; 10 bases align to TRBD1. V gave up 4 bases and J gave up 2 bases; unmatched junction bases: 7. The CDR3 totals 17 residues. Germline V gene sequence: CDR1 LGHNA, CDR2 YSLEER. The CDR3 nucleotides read TGCGCCAGCAGCCCCCGGGGACAGGGGTCCACTAATGAAAAACTGTTTTTT. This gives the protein CASSPRGQGSTNEKLFF.

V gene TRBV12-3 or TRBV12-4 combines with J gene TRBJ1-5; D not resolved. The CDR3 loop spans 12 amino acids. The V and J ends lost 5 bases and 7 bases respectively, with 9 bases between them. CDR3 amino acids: CASSHSDQPQHF. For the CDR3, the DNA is TGTGCCAGCAGTCACTCAGACCAGCCCCAGCATTTT.

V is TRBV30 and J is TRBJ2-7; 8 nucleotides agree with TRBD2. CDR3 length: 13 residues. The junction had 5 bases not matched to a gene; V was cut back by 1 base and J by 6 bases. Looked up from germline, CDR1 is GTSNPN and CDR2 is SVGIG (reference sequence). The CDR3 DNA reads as TGTGCCTGGAGTGGGGCTAGCGGGTCCGAGCAGTACTTC. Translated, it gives CAWSGASGSEQYF. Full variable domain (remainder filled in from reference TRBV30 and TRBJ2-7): SQTIHQWPATLVQPVGSPLSLECTVEGTSNPNLYWYRQAAGRGLQLLFYSVGIGQISSEVPQNLSASRPQDRQFILSSKKLLLSDSGFYLCAWSGASGSEQYFGPGTRLTVT.

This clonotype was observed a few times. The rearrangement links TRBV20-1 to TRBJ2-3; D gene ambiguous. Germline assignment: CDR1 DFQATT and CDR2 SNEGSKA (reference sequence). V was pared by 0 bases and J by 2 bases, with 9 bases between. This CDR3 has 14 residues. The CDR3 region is CSAREAGPTDTQYF. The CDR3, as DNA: TGCAGTGCTAGAGAGGCAGGCCCCACAGATACGCAGTATTTT.

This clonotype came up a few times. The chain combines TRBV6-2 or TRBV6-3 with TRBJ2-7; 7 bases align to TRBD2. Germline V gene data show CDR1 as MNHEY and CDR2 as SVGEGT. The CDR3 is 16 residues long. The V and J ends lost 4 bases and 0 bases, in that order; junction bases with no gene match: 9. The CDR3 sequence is CASSFGLAEHSYEQYF. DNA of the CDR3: TGTGCCAGCAGTTTCGGTCTAGCGGAACACTCCTACGAGCAGTACTTC.

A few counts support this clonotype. In DNA, the CDR3 is TGTGCCAGCCATCCACAGGTCATGGCCTACGAGCAGTACTTC. This sequence encodes CASHPQVMAYEQYF. V gene TRBV6-2 or TRBV6-3 combines with J gene TRBJ2-7; perhaps TRBD1 as D (5 bases). The CDR3 loop spans 14 amino acids. Trimming removed 8 bases at V and 2 bases at J, with 16 bases between. The V gene's germline CDR1 is MNHEY and CDR2 SVGEGT.

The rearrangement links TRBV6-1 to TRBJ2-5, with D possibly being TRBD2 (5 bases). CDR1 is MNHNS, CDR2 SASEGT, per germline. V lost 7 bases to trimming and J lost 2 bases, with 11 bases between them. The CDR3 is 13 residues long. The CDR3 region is CASKTPGQETQYF. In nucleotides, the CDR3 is TGTGCCAGCAAAACCCCGGGACAAGAGACCCAGTACTTC.

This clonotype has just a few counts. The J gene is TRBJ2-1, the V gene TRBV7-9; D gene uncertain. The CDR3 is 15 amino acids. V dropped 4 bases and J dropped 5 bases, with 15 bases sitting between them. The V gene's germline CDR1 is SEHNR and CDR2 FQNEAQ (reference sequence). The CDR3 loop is CASSSMGSDHNEQFF. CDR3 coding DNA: TGTGCCAGCAGCTCGATGGGGTCTGATCACAATGAGCAGTTCTTC.

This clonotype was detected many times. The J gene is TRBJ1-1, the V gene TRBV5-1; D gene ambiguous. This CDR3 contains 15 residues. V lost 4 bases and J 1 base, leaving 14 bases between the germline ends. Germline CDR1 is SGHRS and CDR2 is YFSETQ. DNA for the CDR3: TGCGCCAGCAGCCTTTCGACTGACGGGAACACTGAAGCTTTCTTT. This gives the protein CASSLSTDGNTEAFF.

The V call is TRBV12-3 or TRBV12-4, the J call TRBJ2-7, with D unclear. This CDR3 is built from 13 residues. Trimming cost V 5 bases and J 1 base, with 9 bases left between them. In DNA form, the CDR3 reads TGTGCCAGCAGTACGGAGTTGTCCTACGAGCAGTACTTC. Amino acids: CASSTELSYEQYF.

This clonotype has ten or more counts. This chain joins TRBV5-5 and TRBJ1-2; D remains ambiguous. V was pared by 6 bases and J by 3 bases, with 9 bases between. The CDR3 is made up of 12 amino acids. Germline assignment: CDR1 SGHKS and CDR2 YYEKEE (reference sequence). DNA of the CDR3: TGTGCCAGCACCGAGACGTACTATGGCTACACCTTC. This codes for CASTETYYGYTF.

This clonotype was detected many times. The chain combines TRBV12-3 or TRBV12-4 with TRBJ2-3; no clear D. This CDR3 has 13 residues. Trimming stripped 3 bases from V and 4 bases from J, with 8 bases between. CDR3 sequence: CASSFWGADTQYF. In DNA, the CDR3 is TGTGCCAGCAGTTTTTGGGGTGCAGATACGCAGTATTTT.

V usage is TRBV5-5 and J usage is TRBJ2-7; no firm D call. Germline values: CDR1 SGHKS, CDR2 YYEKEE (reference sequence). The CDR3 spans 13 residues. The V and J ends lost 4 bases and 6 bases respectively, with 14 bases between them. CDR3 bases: TGTGCCAGCAGCCCCTACACTCTAGGCGAGCAGTACTTC. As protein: CASSPYTLGEQYF.

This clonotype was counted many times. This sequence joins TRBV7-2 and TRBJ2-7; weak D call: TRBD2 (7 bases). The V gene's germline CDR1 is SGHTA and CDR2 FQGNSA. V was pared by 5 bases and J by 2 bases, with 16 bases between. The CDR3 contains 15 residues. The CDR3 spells CASSPGRGPTYEQYF. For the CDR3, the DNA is TGTGCCAGCAGCCCGGGGCGGGGGCCGACCTACGAGCAGTACTTC.

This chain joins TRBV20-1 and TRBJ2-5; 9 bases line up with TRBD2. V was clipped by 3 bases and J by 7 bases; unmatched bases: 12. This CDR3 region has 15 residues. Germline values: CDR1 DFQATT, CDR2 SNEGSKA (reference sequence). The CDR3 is CSASSSGTSWGTQYF. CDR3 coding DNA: TGCAGTGCTAGTTCTAGCGGGACCTCCTGGGGGACCCAGTACTTC.

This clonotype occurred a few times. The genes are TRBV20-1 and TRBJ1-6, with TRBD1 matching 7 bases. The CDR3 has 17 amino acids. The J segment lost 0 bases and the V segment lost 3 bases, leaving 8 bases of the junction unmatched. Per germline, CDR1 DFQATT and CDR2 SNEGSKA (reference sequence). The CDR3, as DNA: TGCAGTGCTAGGCGACAGGGAGAGAGCTCCTATAATTCACCCCTCCACTTT. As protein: CSARRQGESSYNSPLHF.

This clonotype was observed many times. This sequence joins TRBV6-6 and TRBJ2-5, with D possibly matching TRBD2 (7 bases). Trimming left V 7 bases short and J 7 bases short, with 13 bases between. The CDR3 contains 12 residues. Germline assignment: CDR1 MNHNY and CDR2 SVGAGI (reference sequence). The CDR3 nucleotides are TGTGCCAGCACTCTCGGGGGGCGGACCCAGTACTTC. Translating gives CASTLGGRTQYF.

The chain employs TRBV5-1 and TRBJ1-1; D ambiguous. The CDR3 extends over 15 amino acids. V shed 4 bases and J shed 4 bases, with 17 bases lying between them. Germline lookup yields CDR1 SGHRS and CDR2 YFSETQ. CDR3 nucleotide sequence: TGCGCCAGCAGCCATACGGGGAGGGATGGCACTGAAGCTTTCTTT. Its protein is CASSHTGRDGTEAFF. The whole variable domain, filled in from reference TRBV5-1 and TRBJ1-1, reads KAGVTQTPRYLIKTRGQQVTLSCSPISGHRSVSWYQQTPGQGLQFLFEYFSETQRNKGNFPGRFSGRQFSNSRSEMNVSTLELGDSALYLCASSHTGRDGTEAFFGQGTRLTVV.

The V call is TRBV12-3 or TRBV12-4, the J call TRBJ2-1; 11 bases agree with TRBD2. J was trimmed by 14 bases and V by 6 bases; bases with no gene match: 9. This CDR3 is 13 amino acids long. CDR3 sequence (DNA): TGTGCCAGCAGACCTCCTAGCGGGAGGAGAGAGTTCTTC. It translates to CASRPPSGRREFF.

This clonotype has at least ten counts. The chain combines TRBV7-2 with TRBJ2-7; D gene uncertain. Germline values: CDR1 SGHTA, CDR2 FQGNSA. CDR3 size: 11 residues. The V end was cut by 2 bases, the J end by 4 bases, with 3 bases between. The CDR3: CASSLFYEQYF. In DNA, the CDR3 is TGTGCCAGCAGCTTATTTTACGAGCAGTACTTC.